One sample yielded the 8 T cell receptor beta chains listed below, sequenced in a study of blood T cell repertoires in COVID-19. Sequencing was performed with immunoSEQ multiplex PCR; in TCRdb, only in-frame clones are kept and a portion is missing. The data hold 130,000 to 150,000 clones, with roughly 82% observed a single time. The sample comprised peripheral blood. These receptors were taken from a man aged 55 to 70 with active or convalescent COVID-19.

The chain uses TRBV5-1 and TRBJ1-1, with 8 bases fitting TRBD1. The germline CDR1 and CDR2 sequences are SGHRS and YFSETQ. The CDR3 runs 14 residues. After removal of 4 bases from V and 4 bases from J, the junction contained 6 bases not matched to a gene. In DNA form, the CDR3 reads TGCGCCAGCAGCCTGACAGGGGCGGTCACTGAAGCTTTCTTT. Residues: CASSLTGAVTEAFF.

In nucleotides, the CDR3 is TGTGCCAGCAGTCAGACTAACACCGGGGAGCTGTTTTTT. Protein sequence: CASSQTNTGELFF. This sequence joins TRBV6-2 or TRBV6-3 and TRBJ2-2; D unclear. The CDR3 runs 13 residues. The V gene's germline CDR1 is MNHEY and CDR2 SVGEGT. The germline V and J ends were trimmed by 5 bases and 2 bases, with 6 bases remaining between them.

The rearrangement joins TRBV4-3 to TRBJ1-2, with a weak D call TRBD1 (5 bases). Trimming stripped 6 bases from V and 3 bases from J, with 14 bases between. CDR1 and CDR2 from the germline V gene are LGHNA and YSLEER. The CDR3 is 14 residues long. CDR3 coding DNA: TGCGCCAGCAGTTTCAGGGTGGCTGACTATGGCTACACCTTC. Translated, it gives CASSFRVADYGYTF.

This rearrangement joins TRBV12-3 or TRBV12-4 to TRBJ2-1; TRBD1 might be the D (6 bases). Trimming took 8 bases from V and 8 from J, leaving 16 bases between them. The CDR3 runs 13 residues. As DNA, the CDR3 is TGTGCCAGCGTTGCCGACAGGCCGGATGAGCAGTTCTTC. It specifies CASVADRPDEQFF.

The chain is built from TRBV24-1 and TRBJ1-1; D remains unclear. The V gene lost 4 bases and the J gene lost 2 bases, with 7 bases spanning the gap. The CDR3 is 13 residues long. CDR1 is KGHDR and CDR2 is SFDVKD in the germline V gene. CDR3 coding DNA: TGTGCCACCAGTGAGGCCTCTAACACTGAAGCTTTCTTT. Encoded protein: CATSEASNTEAFF.

This clone has a single count. The gene calls are TRBV19 and TRBJ1-5; 7 bases align to TRBD1. The CDR3 sequence is 16 residues long. Germline V CDR1 and CDR2: LNHDA, SQIVND (reference sequence). Trimming cost V 6 bases and J 1 base; bases outside gene matches: 9. The CDR3, as DNA: TGTGCCAGTAGACCTGACAGGGCGGGGAGCAATCAGCCCCAGCATTTT. This translates into CASRPDRAGSNQPQHF.

The V call is TRBV6-5, the J call TRBJ1-1; 7 bases are shared with TRBD1. CDR3 size: 13 residues. The germline CDR1 and CDR2 sequences are MNHEY and SVGAGI. The ends lost 10 bases at V and 7 bases at J; junction bases unmatched: 12. The CDR3, as DNA: TGTGCCACCCAACGTGTACAGGGGAATGAAGCTTTCTTT. This sequence encodes CATQRVQGNEAFF.

As DNA, the CDR3 is TGTGCCAGCAGCCCACAGGGTCAGAACACTGAAGCTTTCTTT. It encodes CASSPQGQNTEAFF. The chain couples TRBV3-1 (or the pseudogene TRBV3-2) to TRBJ1-1; tentative D call: TRBD1 (6 bases). V shed 4 bases and J shed 1 base, with 10 bases lying between them. This CDR3 region has 14 residues. Germline-derived CDR1 and CDR2 are LGHDT and YNNKEL (reference sequence).